Listed below are T cell receptor beta chains from one sample, sequenced in a study of blood T cell repertoires in COVID-19. TCRdb's copy holds only in-frame clones and misses some; the assay was immunoSEQ multiplex PCR. This table holds 150,000 or so clones, approximately 85% found once. Sequenced material: peripheral blood. The receptors originated from a man in his sixties with COVID-19, enrolled during active disease. The CDR3 runs from the conserved cysteine through the conserved F or W. D genes are given only for firm matches. The size of a clone is reported for some rows only, either as once, few or many, or as a class for expanded clones.

d_gene	abundance	v_gene	j_gene	CDR3aa	CDR3nt
NA	NA	TRBV9	TRBJ1-2	CASSAPGGQTTIGGYTF	TGTGCCAGCAGCGCCCCAGGCGGGCAGACTACGATCGGGGGCTACACCTTC
NA	few	TRBV4-1	TRBJ2-7	CASSQDWRGTYEQYF	TGCGCCAGCAGCCAAGATTGGCGGGGAACCTACGAGCAGTACTTC
TRBD1	once	TRBV19	TRBJ2-3	CASSTQGAQNTQYF	TGTGCCAGTAGCACACAGGGGGCGCAGAATACGCAGTATTTT
NA	NA	TRBV16	TRBJ1-4	CASSQAGEKLFF	TGTGCCAGCAGCCAAGCGGGGGAAAAACTGTTTTTT
TRBD2	once	TRBV4-2	TRBJ2-1	CASSQDASGSRNEQFF	TGTGCCAGCAGCCAAGATGCTAGCGGGAGCCGGAATGAGCAGTTCTTC
TRBD1	NA	TRBV19	TRBJ1-2	CASSPLGTESYGYTF	TGTGCCAGTAGTCCCCTTGGGACAGAGTCCTATGGCTACACCTTC
TRBD1	once	TRBV10-3	TRBJ1-5	CAIRADRDHQPQHF	TGTGCCATCAGGGCCGACAGGGACCATCAGCCCCAGCATTTT
TRBD1	NA	TRBV18	TRBJ1-2	CASSQQAGQGAGYGYTF	TGTGCCAGCTCACAACAAGCAGGACAGGGGGCTGGGTATGGCTACACCTTC
TRBD1	NA	TRBV2	TRBJ1-4	CASSKQGGLNEKLFF	TGTGCCAGCAGTAAACAGGGGGGGCTCAATGAAAAACTGTTTTTT
NA	few	TRBV9	TRBJ1-6	CASSPREMGNSPLHF	TGTGCCAGCAGCCCCCGGGAGATGGGTAATTCACCCCTCCACTTT
NA	NA	TRBV29-1	TRBJ2-5	CSVDERKAETQYF	TGCAGCGTTGATGAGCGGAAGGCTGAGACCCAGTACTTC
TRBD1	few	TRBV2	TRBJ2-2	CASSSDRGRTGELFF	TGTGCCAGCAGTTCGGACAGGGGGCGGACCGGGGAGCTGTTTTTT
NA	NA	TRBV6-5	TRBJ1-1	CASKVREIMNTEAFF	TGTGCCAGCAAGGTCAGGGAAATAATGAACACTGAAGCTTTCTTT
NA	NA	TRBV18	TRBJ2-2	CASSPGHQRTGELFF	TGTGCCAGCTCACCAGGCCACCAACGCACCGGGGAGCTGTTTTTT
NA	NA	TRBV11-2	TRBJ1-1	CASSLASGNTEAFF	TGTGCCAGCAGCTTAGCGTCGGGAAACACTGAAGCTTTCTTT
TRBD1	NA	TRBV2	TRBJ2-3	CAGSLNRGRADTQYF	TGTGCCGGATCCCTAAACAGGGGGCGGGCAGATACGCAGTATTTT
TRBD1	NA	TRBV7-2	TRBJ2-7	CASSQRTGSYEQYF	TGTGCCAGCAGCCAAAGGACAGGCTCCTACGAGCAGTACTTC
NA	NA	TRBV3-1/TRBV3-2	TRBJ2-2	CASSQEIRPEGFTGELFF	TGTGCCAGCAGCCAAGAGATAAGGCCGGAGGGTTTTACCGGGGAGCTGTTTTTT
NA	NA	TRBV6-5	TRBJ1-3	CASRPQGSSGNTIYF	TGTGCCAGCAGGCCTCAGGGGTCCTCTGGAAACACCATATATTTT
TRBD1	NA	TRBV19	TRBJ1-6	CASRGQGINSPLHF	TGTGCCAGTAGGGGACAGGGGATTAATTCACCCCTCCACTTT
NA	NA	TRBV7-2	TRBJ1-1	CASSLASGNTEAFF	TGTGCCAGCAGCTTAGCGTCAGGGAACACTGAAGCTTTCTTT
TRBD2	NA	TRBV7-3	TRBJ2-1	CASSLTTSGDNEQFF	TGTGCCAGCAGCTTAACCACTAGCGGGGACAATGAGCAGTTCTTC
TRBD2	NA	TRBV7-8	TRBJ2-1	CASSKPPMRESEQFF	TGTGCCAGCAGCAAACCCCCTATGCGGGAGAGTGAGCAGTTCTTC
NA	once	TRBV27	TRBJ1-4	CASRAQGTGKLFF	TGTGCCAGCAGGGCACAGGGTACAGGGAAACTGTTTTTT
TRBD1	few	TRBV3-1/TRBV3-2	TRBJ1-6	CASSQSMTGDRALHF	TGTGCCAGCAGCCAATCCATGACAGGGGACAGGGCCCTCCACTTT
TRBD1	NA	TRBV27	TRBJ1-3	CASSLSGTGGNTIYF	TGTGCCAGCAGTTTATCAGGGACAGGGGGAAACACCATATATTTT
NA	NA	TRBV5-1	TRBJ2-2	CASSLLVSGQPNTGELFF	TGCGCCAGCAGCTTGTTGGTCTCGGGTCAGCCGAACACCGGGGAGCTGTTTTTT
NA	once	TRBV4-3	TRBJ2-7	CASSQDGTGSYEQYF	TGCGCCAGCAGCCAAGATGGTACAGGGTCCTACGAGCAGTACTTC
NA	few	TRBV18	TRBJ2-3	CASSPTARAGTDTQYF	TGTGCCAGCTCACCAACGGCGAGGGCAGGCACAGATACGCAGTATTTT
NA	NA	TRBV24-1	TRBJ1-2	CATQRSGEYGYTF	TGTGCCACCCAAAGGTCGGGAGAATATGGCTACACCTTC
TRBD1	NA	TRBV12-3/TRBV12-4	TRBJ1-2	CASWTGTGHGYTF	TGTGCCAGCTGGACCGGGACAGGGCATGGCTACACCTTC
NA	NA	TRBV20-1	TRBJ2-3	CSASMGTSTDTQYF	TGCAGTGCTAGTATGGGCACTAGCACAGATACGCAGTATTTT
NA	NA	TRBV7-2	TRBJ2-2	CASTRYVTGELFF	TGTGCCAGCACCCGGTACGTAACCGGGGAGCTGTTTTTT
NA	NA	TRBV28	TRBJ2-3	CASNEGGTDTQYF	TGTGCCAGCAACGAGGGGGGCACAGATACGCAGTATTTT
TRBD1	NA	TRBV11-3	TRBJ2-1	CASRGHRGTTGDEQFF	TGTGCCAGCAGGGGGCACAGGGGTACCACCGGGGATGAGCAGTTCTTC
NA	NA	TRBV6-2/TRBV6-3	TRBJ1-1	CASSYQAGTEAFF	TGTGCCAGCAGTTACCAGGCAGGGACTGAAGCTTTCTTT
NA	NA	TRBV21-1	TRBJ1-2	CASSKFKGRDYGYTF	TGTGCCAGCAGCAAATTTAAGGGGCGCGACTATGGCTACACCTTC
NA	NA	TRBV28	TRBJ1-2	CASSSTAYGYTF	TGTGCCAGCAGTTCGACAGCGTATGGCTACACCTTC
NA	few	TRBV19	TRBJ2-1	CASSLQGNNEQFF	TGTGCCAGTAGTCTCCAGGGGAACAATGAGCAGTTCTTC
NA	NA	TRBV6-5	TRBJ2-1	CASSSRDIAYNEQFF	TGTGCCAGCAGTTCCCGGGACATCGCCTACAATGAGCAGTTCTTC
NA	NA	TRBV28	TRBJ1-4	CASSLRDEKLFF	TGTGCCAGCAGTTTAAGAGATGAAAAACTGTTTTTT
NA	few	TRBV24-1	TRBJ2-3	CATSDWGQGLGTDTQYF	TGTGCCACCAGTGATTGGGGACAAGGGTTGGGCACAGATACGCAGTATTTT
TRBD1	NA	TRBV2	TRBJ1-5	CASSDRGGRINQPQHF	TGTGCCAGTTCGGACCGAGGGGGCAGGATCAATCAGCCCCAGCATTTT
TRBD1	NA	TRBV29-1	TRBJ2-7	CSGGQTYEQYF	TGCAGCGGGGGACAGACCTACGAGCAGTACTTC
TRBD1	few	TRBV19	TRBJ2-5	CASRRTGGAETQYF	TGTGCCAGTAGGAGGACAGGGGGCGCAGAGACCCAGTACTTC
NA	NA	TRBV19	TRBJ2-5	CASSIGGYETQYF	TGTGCCAGTAGTATAGGAGGGTACGAGACCCAGTACTTC
TRBD2	once	TRBV5-5	TRBJ2-4	CASSLVGGDYAKNIQYF	TGTGCCAGCAGCTTGGTTGGGGGGGACTACGCCAAAAACATTCAGTACTTC
TRBD1	NA	TRBV6-2/TRBV6-3	TRBJ1-4	CASSYSATGAEKLFF	TGTGCCAGCAGTTACAGCGCGACAGGGGCGGAAAAACTGTTTTTT
NA	NA	TRBV6-8	TRBJ2-2	CASSYTMSGVSGELFF	TGTGCCAGCAGTTATACGATGTCAGGGGTATCCGGGGAGCTGTTTTTT
TRBD2	once	TRBV2	TRBJ2-1	CASSRAGGSSYNEQFF	TGTGCCAGCAGTCGGGCGGGAGGGAGCTCCTACAATGAGCAGTTCTTC
TRBD1	NA	TRBV6-5	TRBJ2-7	CASSYSGQGAEQYF	TGTGCCAGCAGTTACTCGGGACAGGGGGCCGAGCAGTACTTC
NA	NA	TRBV20-1	TRBJ1-3	CSAAGGNTIYF	TGCAGTGCTGCGGGGGGAAACACCATATATTTT
NA	NA	TRBV5-6	TRBJ1-1	CASSLDRGAGTEAFF	TGTGCCAGCAGCTTGGATCGGGGGGCGGGTACTGAAGCTTTCTTT
TRBD1	NA	TRBV2	TRBJ2-5	CANQGQGGPETQYF	TGTGCCAACCAAGGACAGGGCGGTCCAGAGACCCAGTACTTC